This T cell receptor (beta chain) stems from a study of CD8 T cells in ankylosing spondylitis. Study-wide points: A motif of several highly homologous TCR beta variants was seen as apparently characteristic of ankylosing spondylitis blood. A subset of motif variants has previously been described in the synovial fluid and blood of reactive arthritis. Peripheral blood held disease-linked clones only at relatively low frequency, and these were CD8+. It was reported that disease-linked clones were significantly enriched in matched ankylosing spondylitis synovial fluid.

Molecular-barcoded quantitative 5'-RACE produced these TCR beta libraries. Each CDR3 protein gets one entry after TCRdb re-called the 5' RACE reads with MiXCR. The table lists about 330,000 distinct CDR3 sequences, 7% to 9% of them singletons. The V end was cut by 5 bases, the J end by 6 bases, with 7 bases between. The CDR3 consists of 11 residues. Per the germline V gene, CDR1 is SGHTA and CDR2 is FQGNSA. This clonotype has more than one count but fewer than ten. As yet, its antigen is unknown. Sequenced: blood, either unsorted or a sorted T cell fraction (not recorded which). This rearrangement joins TRBV7-2 to TRBJ1-2; D gene uncertain. This receptor was obtained from a male donor with ankylosing spondylitis. The CDR3 loop is CASSRPNGYTF. The CDR3 coding sequence is TGTGCCAGCAGCCGACCCAATGGCTACACCTTC.